This entry lists 8 T cell receptor beta chains sequenced from one sample in a study of T cells after yellow fever vaccination (dated by TCRdb to about 2019). Receptors were amplified or captured by 5' RACE. Sequenced using an Illumina HiSeq 2500. TCRdb took the public reads, trimmed them with fastp at Q25, ran MiXCR for clone calling and kept in-frame beta chains. Each entry merges the rows of one CDR3 protein and shows their most common DNA and genes. Within this sample are 75,000 to 100,000 distinct CDR3 sequences, with over 8% of them counted one time only. Jointly, the top ten make up 16% of the sample. The treatment or condition label, read with the paper, signifies: live attenuated yellow fever vaccine strain. The sample consisted of CD8+ T cells not binding an NS4B(214-222) dextramer, sorted from PBMCs, taken less than 16 days after the first yellow fever vaccination. This sample's cell subset or site label indicates: NS4B epitope dextramer-negative CD8 T cells. These receptor sequences come from a young man who received the YFV17D yellow fever vaccine.

The chain uses TRBV5-1 and TRBJ2-6; 9 nucleotides line up with TRBD1. The CDR3 loop spans 21 amino acids. Trimming took 2 bases from V and 0 from J; bases not matched to a gene: 15. Germline loops: CDR1 SGHRS, CDR2 YFSETQ. The CDR3 bases are TGCGCCAGCAGCTTTCCGGGACAGGGTAACCCCTCCCTCTCTGGGGCCAACGTCCTGACTTTC. Encoded protein: CASSFPGQGNPSLSGANVLTF.

The chain couples TRBV29-1 to TRBJ1-2; 9 bases map to TRBD1. There are 12 residues in the CDR3. Germline assignment: CDR1 SQVTM and CDR2 ANQGSEA. The V segment lost 5 bases and the J segment 8 bases; nucleotides outside the gene matches: 6. DNA of the CDR3: TGCAGCGTTCGGGACAGGGTAGACGGCTACACCTTC. Its protein is CSVRDRVDGYTF.

The rearrangement uses TRBV5-4 and TRBJ1-1, with 9 positions matching TRBD1. The length of the CDR3 is 15 residues. Trimming removed 4 bases from V and 3 bases from J; junction bases left unmatched: 7. Per the germline V gene, CDR1 is SGHNT and CDR2 is YYREEE (reference sequence). CDR3: CASSVWDRAYTEAFF. Here the CDR3 DNA reads TGTGCCAGCAGCGTCTGGGACAGGGCTTACACTGAAGCTTTCTTT.

This clonotype was detected only a few times. The chain employs TRBV2 and TRBJ2-7; D gene unclear. CDR1 is SNHLY and CDR2 is FYNNEI in the germline V gene. This CDR3 region has 11 residues. V shed 6 bases and J shed 3 bases, with 6 bases lying between them. CDR3 amino acids: CASRGIYEQYF. The CDR3 DNA is TGTGCCAGCAGGGGGATCTACGAGCAGTACTTC.

This clonotype showed up just a few times. The V gene is TRBV7-6, the J gene TRBJ2-7, with no clear D. The CDR3 length is 13 residues. Germline CDR1 is SGHVS and CDR2 is FNYEAQ. V was cut by 4 bases and J by 1 base, with 8 bases left in between. As DNA, the CDR3 is TGTGCCAGCAGCTCTGACCCGTCCTACGAGCAGTACTTC. Protein product: CASSSDPSYEQYF. Drawing the rest from reference TRBV7-6 and TRBJ2-7, the complete variable domain is GAGVSQSPRYKVTKRGQDVALRCDPISGHVSLYWYRQALGQGPEFLTYFNYEAQQDKSGLPNDRFSAERPEGSISTLTIQRTEQRDSAMYRCASSSDPSYEQYFGPGTRLTVT.

This clonotype came up many times. The chain combines TRBV20-1 with TRBJ2-3; possible D gene TRBD2, 6 bases. The CDR3 has 11 residues. The germline V gene encodes CDR1 DFQATT and CDR2 SNEGSKA (reference sequence). V lost 2 bases to trimming and J lost 13 bases, with 13 bases between them. The CDR3 nucleotides are TGCAGTGCTAGATGGGGGGAAAGGAAGTATTTT. Its translation: CSARWGERKYF.

This clonotype was counted only a few times. V and J are TRBV4-1 and TRBJ2-1; TRBD2 matches at 8 bases. The CDR3 has 15 residues. V was clipped by 0 bases and J by 6 bases; unmatched bases: 4. Germline assignment: CDR1 MGHRA and CDR2 YSYEKL. The DNA of the CDR3 is TGCGCCAGCAGCCAAGAAAGCGGGGGCTTCAATGAGCAGTTCTTC. Translation: CASSQESGGFNEQFF.

The chain uses TRBV3-1 and TRBJ2-5; D possibly corresponds to TRBD1 (5 bases). This CDR3 is 15 amino acids long. The germline V and J ends were trimmed by 2 bases and 1 base, with 11 bases remaining between them. CDR1 is LGHDT and CDR2 is YNNKEL in the germline V gene (reference sequence). As DNA, the CDR3 is TGTGCCAGCAGCCAACCGACTGGGGCCCAAGAGACCCAGTACTTC. It yields the protein CASSQPTGAQETQYF.